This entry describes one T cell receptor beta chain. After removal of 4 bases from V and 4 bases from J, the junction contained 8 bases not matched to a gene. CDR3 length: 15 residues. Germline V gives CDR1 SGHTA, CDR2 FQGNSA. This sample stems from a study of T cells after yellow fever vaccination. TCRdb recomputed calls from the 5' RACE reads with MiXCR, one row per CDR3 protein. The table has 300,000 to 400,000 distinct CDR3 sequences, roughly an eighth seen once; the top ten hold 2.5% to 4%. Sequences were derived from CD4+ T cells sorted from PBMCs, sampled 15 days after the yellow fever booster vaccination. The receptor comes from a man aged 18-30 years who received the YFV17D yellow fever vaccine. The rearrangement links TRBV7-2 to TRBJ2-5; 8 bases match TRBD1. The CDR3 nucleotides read TGTGCCAGCAGCTATACCGGGACAGGAGCAGAGACCCAGTACTTC. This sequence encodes CASSYTGTGAETQYF.